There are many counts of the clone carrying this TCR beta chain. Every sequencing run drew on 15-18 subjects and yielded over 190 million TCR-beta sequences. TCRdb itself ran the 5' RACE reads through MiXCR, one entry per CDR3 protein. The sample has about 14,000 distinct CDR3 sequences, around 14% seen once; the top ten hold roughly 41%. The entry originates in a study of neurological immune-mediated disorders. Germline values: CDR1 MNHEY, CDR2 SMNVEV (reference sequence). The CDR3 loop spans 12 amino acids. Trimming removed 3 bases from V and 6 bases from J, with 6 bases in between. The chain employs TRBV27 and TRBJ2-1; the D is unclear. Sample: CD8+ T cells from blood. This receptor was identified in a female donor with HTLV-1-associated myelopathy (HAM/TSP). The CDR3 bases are TGTGCCAGCAGTTTTGGCAGCAATGAGCAGTTCTTC. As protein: CASSFGSNEQFF.